This TCR beta chain was sequenced in a study of shared clonotypes between healthy human individuals. This table comes from immunoSEQ multiplex PCR, and its TCRdb copy is limited to in-frame clones, with some not included. The top ten clones hold approximately 0.45% of a sample with approximately 1,500,000 clones, 98% of them seen once. Naive CD45RA+ and memory CD45RA-negative subsets were split from CD4+ cells. The CDR3 consists of 14 residues. Trimming cost V 2 bases and J 4 bases, with 11 bases left between them. The germline V gene has CDR1 KGHSH and CDR2 LQKENI. As for this clone: Antigen unknown.

Study-level results: The generation probabilities recorded for non-shared clonotypes fell below those of clonotypes shared by all four donors. Larger estimated richness was generally seen in naive subsets than in memory subsets. Sharing across four donors was highest in naive CD4 (roughly 5%) and lowest in memory CD8 (roughly 0.4%).

This clonotype originated in a man younger than 45 in good health. The specimen was naive CD4+ T cells sorted from blood. Subset specified: CD45RA+ positively selected. The chain links TRBV18 to TRBJ1-1, with a possible D match to TRBD1 (6 bases). CDR3 in amino acids: CASSPWGLGTEAFF. CDR3 nucleotides: TGTGCCAGCTCACCATGGGGGCTGGGCACTGAAGCTTTCTTT.